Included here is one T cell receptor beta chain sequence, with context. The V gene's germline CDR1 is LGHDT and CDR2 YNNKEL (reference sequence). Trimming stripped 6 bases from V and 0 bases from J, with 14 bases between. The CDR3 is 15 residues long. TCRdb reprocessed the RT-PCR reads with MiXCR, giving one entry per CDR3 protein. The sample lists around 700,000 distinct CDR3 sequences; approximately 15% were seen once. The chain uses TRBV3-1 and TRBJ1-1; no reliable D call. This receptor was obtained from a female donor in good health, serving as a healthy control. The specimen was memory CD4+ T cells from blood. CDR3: CASSTRGLMNTEAFF. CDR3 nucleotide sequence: TGTGCCAGCAGTACTCGAGGGCTCATGAACACTGAAGCTTTCTTT.